The entry below gives a single T cell receptor beta chain sequence along with its context. The antigen is not known. The length of the CDR3 is 15 residues. V gave up 0 bases and J gave up 4 bases, with 10 bases separating them. The germline V gene encodes CDR1 SGHRS and CDR2 YFSETQ. Primers for the PCR totalled 60 Vbeta and 13 Jbeta. Clones were read by immunoSEQ multiplex PCR, and TCRdb kept only the in-frame ones, dropping some. The table lists about 170,000 clones, approximately 71% of them singletons. This sample is part of a study of cytomegalovirus exposure and HLA in healthy donors. Whole-study findings and limits: A reported reduction in N-insertions relative to the 666-donor mean was seen in an Asian-associated ancestry cluster in a later analysis. For most TCR sequences rarity was the rule, although some public TCRs occurred in many donors. Some TCR beta chains (around 160 of them) were listed as cytomegalovirus-associated. Roughly uniform depth of sequencing across donors was assumed in presence/absence analyses.

The J gene is TRBJ1-4, the V gene TRBV5-1; tentative D call: TRBD1 (5 bases). The sequence came from a girl under 18 in good health and CMV-seronegative. Sequenced sample: PBMCs. The CDR3 spells CASSLVSGGNEKLFF. CDR3 coding DNA: TGCGCCAGCAGCTTGGTTTCGGGGGGTAATGAAAAACTGTTTTTT. Full variable domain (missing parts from reference TRBV5-1 and TRBJ1-4): KAGVTQTPRYLIKTRGQQVTLSCSPISGHRSVSWYQQTPGQGLQFLFEYFSETQRNKGNFPGRFSGRQFSNSRSEMNVSTLELGDSALYLCASSLVSGGNEKLFFGSGTQLSVL.